The entry below describes one T cell receptor (beta chain). It lacks a known antigen. No quality values exist for individual bases; no much larger clone is one base distant. Ficoll-Paque density gradient centrifugation was used to isolate PBMCs. Sequencing used an Illumina NovaSeq 6000. cDNA libraries for TCRalpha and TCRbeta were prepared by 5'RACE using constant-segment primers, with sample barcodes and unique molecular identifiers added. RNA was extracted from every sample with Trizol reagent. Amplification of the libraries took two PCR steps, and the second step added a second sample barcode plus Illumina TruSeq adapters. Libraries were sequenced on an Illumina NovaSeq with 2 x 150 bp paired-end reads. For the original study's pipeline: Demultiplexing of reads and collapsing into UMI-guided consensus sequences were performed with migec v1.2.7. With mixcr v2.1.11, UMI consensuses were aligned to TRA and TRB V and J templates and assembled into clonotypes. A clonotype was counted as expanded or contracted only if both edgeR and NoisET called the change significant, with noise models trained on biological replicates. For edgeR calls, the cutoffs were a false discovery rate-adjusted p below 0.01 and a log2 fold-change threshold of 1. As an exploratory analysis of dynamics, max-normalized trajectories of the 1000 most abundant clonotypes were examined with PCA combined with hierarchical clustering. The CD4 or CD8 phenotype of responding clones was assigned using the separately sequenced CD4+ and CD8+ repertoires. Through fastp at Q25 and MiXCR, TCRdb rebuilt clones from the public reads, retaining in-frame beta chains. Rows are combined by CDR3 protein, so each entry shows the most common genes and DNA. TCRdb assigned the V and J calls; the authors' analysis was not used. Counted in this sample were about 110,000 distinct CDR3 sequences; over 10% of them appeared once. Around 26% of the sample is held by the ten biggest clonotypes.

The germline V gene encodes CDR1 SQVTM and CDR2 ANQGSEA. V is pared back by 6 bases and J by 1 base, with 14 bases lying between the germline termini. Its CDR3 holds 14 amino acids, cysteine through phenylalanine. The sequence is cut down to CDR3 DNA, 42 bases in frame from base 1. The data are from a study of T-cell memory formation after mild COVID-19 (dated by TCRdb to about 2021). The study in broad terms: Most TCR sequence clusters were specific to one of the two donors. T-cell clones expanding and contracting after mild COVID-19 in two donors were tracked by longitudinal TCRalpha and TCRbeta repertoire sequencing. The cohort comprised two young, previously healthy adult volunteers, one female and one male. The paper as a whole reports these results and caveats: The second-wave clones that peaked on day 37 were not confirmed to be SARS-CoV-2 specific. Some responding clones were detected in pre-infection memory, suggesting pre-existing cross-reactive memory T cells joined the SARS-CoV-2 response. Contracting CD4+ clones turned up mainly in the CM and EM memory subsets, whereas EMRA was where CD8+ clones were enriched. From day 15 to 85, contracting clones showed balanced CD4/CD8 phenotypes, whereas a second wave of clones that expanded from day 15 to 37 leaned towards CD4+. The study included only a couple of mild cases, and larger cohorts that include severe cases with pre-infection samples were judged to be necessary.

Sequenced: PBMCs or a T cell subset sorted from them (not recorded which). This receptor chain uses TRBV29-1 and TRBJ2-3; D gene: possibly TRBD2, on 6 matching bases. The clonotype was recovered from an adult woman who had mild COVID-19 (a few samples of this study predate the infection). The sample titles of this study are shuffled in the database, so cell type and time point are left out; the donor was told from shared clones. CDR3 loop: CSVRGDAGTDTQYF. The DNA sequence is given as TGCAGCGTCCGCGGGGACGCGGGCACAGATACGCAGTATTTT.